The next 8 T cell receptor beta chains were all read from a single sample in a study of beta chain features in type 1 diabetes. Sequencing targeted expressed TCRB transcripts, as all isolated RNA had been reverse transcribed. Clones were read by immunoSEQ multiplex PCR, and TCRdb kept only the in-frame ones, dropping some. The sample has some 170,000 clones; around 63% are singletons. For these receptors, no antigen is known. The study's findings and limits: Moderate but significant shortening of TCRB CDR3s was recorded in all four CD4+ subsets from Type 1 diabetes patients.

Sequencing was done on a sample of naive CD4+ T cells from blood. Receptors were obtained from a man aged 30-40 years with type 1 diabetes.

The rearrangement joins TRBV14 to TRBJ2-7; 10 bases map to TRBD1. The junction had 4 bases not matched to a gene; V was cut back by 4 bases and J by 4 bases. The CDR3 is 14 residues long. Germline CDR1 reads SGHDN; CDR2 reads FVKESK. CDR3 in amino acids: CASSPTGGFYEQYF. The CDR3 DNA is TGTGCCAGCAGCCCGACAGGGGGCTTTTACGAGCAGTACTTC.

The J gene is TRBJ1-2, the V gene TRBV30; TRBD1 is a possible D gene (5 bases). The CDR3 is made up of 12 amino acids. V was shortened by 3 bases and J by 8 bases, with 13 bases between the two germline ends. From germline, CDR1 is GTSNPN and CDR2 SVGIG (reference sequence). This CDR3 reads CAWSQGVKGYTF. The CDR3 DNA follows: TGTGCCTGGAGCCAGGGAGTGAAAGGCTACACCTTC.

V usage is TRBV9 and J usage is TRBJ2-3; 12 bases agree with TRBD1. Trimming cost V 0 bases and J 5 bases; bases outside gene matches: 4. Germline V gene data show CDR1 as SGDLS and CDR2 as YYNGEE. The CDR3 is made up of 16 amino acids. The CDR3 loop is CASSVVGQGAVDTQYF. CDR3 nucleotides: TGTGCCAGCAGCGTAGTGGGACAGGGGGCAGTAGATACGCAGTATTTT.

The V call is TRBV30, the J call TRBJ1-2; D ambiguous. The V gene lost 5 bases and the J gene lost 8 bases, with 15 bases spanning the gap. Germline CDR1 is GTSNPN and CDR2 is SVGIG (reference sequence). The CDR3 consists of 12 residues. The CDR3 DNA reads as TGTGCCTGGGGAATCGGCCCGAGGGGCTACACCTTC. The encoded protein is CAWGIGPRGYTF.

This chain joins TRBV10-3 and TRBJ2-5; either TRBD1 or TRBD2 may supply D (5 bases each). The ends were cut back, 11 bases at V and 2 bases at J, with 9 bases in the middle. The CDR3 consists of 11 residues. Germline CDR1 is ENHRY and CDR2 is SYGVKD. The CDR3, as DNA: TGTGCCCCGGGGCAGCAAGAGACCCAGTACTTC. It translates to CAPGQQETQYF.

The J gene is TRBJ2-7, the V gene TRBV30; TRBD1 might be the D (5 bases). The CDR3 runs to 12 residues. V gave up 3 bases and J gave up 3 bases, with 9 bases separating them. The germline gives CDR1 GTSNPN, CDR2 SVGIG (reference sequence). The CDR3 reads CAWRRDSYEQYF. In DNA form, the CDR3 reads TGTGCCTGGAGAAGAGACAGCTACGAGCAGTACTTC.

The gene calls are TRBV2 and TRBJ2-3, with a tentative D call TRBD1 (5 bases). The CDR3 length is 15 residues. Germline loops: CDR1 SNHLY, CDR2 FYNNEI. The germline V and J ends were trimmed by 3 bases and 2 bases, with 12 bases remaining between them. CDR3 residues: CASSDVGAITDTQYF. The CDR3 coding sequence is TGTGCCAGCAGTGATGTAGGGGCTATCACAGATACGCAGTATTTT.

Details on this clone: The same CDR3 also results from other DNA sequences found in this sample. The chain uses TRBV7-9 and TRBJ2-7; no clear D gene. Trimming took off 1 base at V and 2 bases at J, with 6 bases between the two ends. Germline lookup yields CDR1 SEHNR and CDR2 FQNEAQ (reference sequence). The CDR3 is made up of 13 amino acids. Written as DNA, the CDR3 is TGTGCCAGCAGCTTAGAGACACCCTACGAGCAGTACTTC. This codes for CASSLETPYEQYF.